This paragraph covers one T cell receptor beta chain sequence. The antigen remains unidentified. This sample was included in a study of T cell repertoires in cytomegalovirus infection. Whole-study context: CMV epitopes that were recently identified and HLA-C-restricted were used alongside well-studied HLA-B-restricted ones. Public TCR beta signatures provided an indication of both CMV infection and a matching HLA type.

Overall study results and limits: Public TCR beta family frequency separated CMV-and-HLA carriers, including in an independent cohort.

This CDR3 region has 15 residues. With V trimmed by 4 bases and J by 3 bases, 6 bases remained unmatched. Germline V gene lookup returns CDR1 SGHNT and CDR2 YYREEE (reference sequence). TCRdb itself ran the reads through MiXCR, one entry per CDR3 protein. The table includes about half a million distinct CDR3 sequences, roughly a third detected once. The V and J genes are TRBV5-4 and TRBJ2-1; 8 bases line up with TRBD1. The TCR comes from a human donor in good health (CMV status not recorded). Some clones in this sample may be carry-over from other donors' samples. Specimen: cultured PBMCs, collected from culture after CMV antigen stimulation. The CDR3 protein is CASSGGQVSYNEQFF. CDR3 nucleotides: TGTGCCAGCAGCGGGGGACAGGTAAGCTACAATGAGCAGTTCTTC.